What follows are 23 T cell receptor beta chains derived from one specimen sequenced in a study of Ad26.COV2.S vaccination and SARS-CoV-2 variants. Treatment here: 19 received Ad26.COV2.S at low or high dose, single or two shots; five or six received placebo; per-sample allocation not given. Specimen acquisition occurred on day 63 following the initial vaccine or placebo injection. Produced via immunoSEQ multiplex PCR; TCRdb's table is partial and in-frame only. The repertoire holds hundreds of thousands of clones, with 83% as singletons. The starting material was peripheral blood, obtained in a trial of Ad26.COV2.S vaccine versus placebo. These receptor sequences come from a person between 18 and 65 years old who received the Ad26.COV2.S COVID-19 vaccine or a placebo.

The chain is built from TRBV19 and TRBJ1-2; D is ambiguous. Germline assignment: CDR1 LNHDA and CDR2 SQIVND (reference sequence). The CDR3 covers 13 residues. Trimming left V 6 bases short and J 2 bases short, with 10 bases between. CDR3 coding DNA: TGTGCCAGTAGCCCTGACGGAAACTATGGCTACACCTTC. Translation gives CASSPDGNYGYTF.

The rearrangement joins TRBV4-1 to TRBJ2-7; possibly TRBD1 for D (6 bases). This CDR3 is built from 14 residues. Per germline, CDR1 MGHRA and CDR2 YSYEKL. V shed 2 bases and J shed 5 bases, with 13 bases lying between them. This chain's CDR3 is CASSQLTRGDEQYF. The CDR3 DNA follows: TGCGCCAGCAGCCAACTCACCAGGGGAGACGAGCAGTACTTC.

Only a few counts were recorded for this clone. This chain connects TRBV19 to TRBJ1-3; 12 nucleotides agree with TRBD1. Germline CDR1 is LNHDA and CDR2 is SQIVND (reference sequence). V dropped 4 bases and J dropped 3; count of bases not matched to a gene: 7. The length of the CDR3 is 17 residues. The CDR3: CASSSPGQGAGGNTIYF. CDR3 bases: TGTGCCAGTAGTAGTCCGGGACAGGGGGCAGGTGGAAACACCATATATTTT.

The chain links TRBV7-9 to TRBJ1-2, with unresolved D. The ends were cut back, 10 bases at V and 1 base at J, with 7 bases in the middle. This CDR3 comprises 11 residues. Looked up from germline, CDR1 is SEHNR and CDR2 is FQNEAQ (reference sequence). This chain's CDR3 is CAIDGNYGYTF. The CDR3 region has the DNA TGTGCCATTGACGGTAACTATGGCTACACCTTC.

V gene TRBV18 combines with J gene TRBJ2-3; TRBD2 aligns across 14 bases. V trimming: 3 bases; J trimming: 3 bases; junction bases outside the gene matches: 8. This CDR3 is 18 amino acids long. Germline V CDR1 and CDR2: KGHSH, LQKENI. The CDR3 loop is CASSPRRLAGGQTDTQYF. In DNA form, the CDR3 reads TGTGCCAGCTCACCTCGCCGACTAGCGGGGGGGCAGACAGATACGCAGTATTTT.

This chain uses TRBV30 with TRBJ1-1, with 7 bases matching TRBD1. Losses at the gene ends were 4 bases for V and 0 bases for J; bases not matched to a gene: 8. This CDR3 is built from 15 residues. Looked up from germline, CDR1 is GTSNPN and CDR2 is SVGIG (reference sequence). The CDR3 here is CAWKTGSSMNTEAFF. The CDR3 DNA sequence: TGTGCCTGGAAGACAGGGTCCTCAATGAACACTGAAGCTTTCTTT.

The rearrangement links TRBV7-9 to TRBJ2-5, with 8 nucleotides matching TRBD1. V lost 5 bases, J lost 5 bases, and 7 bases stayed unmatched. CDR1 and CDR2 (germline): SEHNR, FQNEAQ (reference sequence). This CDR3 spans 14 amino acids. As DNA, the CDR3 is TGTGCCAGCAGCCTGCAGGGGGCAATGGAGACCCAGTACTTC. Protein product: CASSLQGAMETQYF.

V is TRBV18 and J is TRBJ1-6; a weak D match, TRBD1 (6 bases). The CDR3 runs 17 residues. Germline loops: CDR1 KGHSH, CDR2 LQKENI. The ends were cut back, 6 bases at V and 6 bases at J, with 21 bases in the middle. The CDR3: CASSPLGTRSSNSPLHF. The CDR3 DNA reads TGTGCCAGCTCGCCTCTCGGGACACGGTCGAGTAATTCACCCCTCCACTTT.

The chain is built from TRBV4-2 and TRBJ1-2; D not certain. Trimming left V 0 bases short and J 8 bases short, with 16 bases between. Germline V gene data show CDR1 as LGHNA and CDR2 as YNFKEQ. This CDR3 has 15 residues. CDR3 loop: CASSQDLTGAAGYTF. The DNA for the CDR3 is TGTGCCAGCAGCCAAGATCTTACGGGCGCAGCGGGCTACACCTTC.

The chain joins TRBV10-1 to TRBJ2-1; unclear D gene. The CDR3 covers 12 residues. The V gene lost 6 bases and the J gene lost 9 bases, with 12 bases spanning the gap. Germline V gene sequence: CDR1 WNHNN, CDR2 SYGVQD (reference sequence). The CDR3 here is CASSGSKGEQFF. In nucleotides, the CDR3 is TGCGCCAGCAGCGGTTCGAAGGGTGAGCAGTTCTTC.

This chain uses TRBV10-3 with TRBJ2-2, with a weak D call TRBD1 (5 bases). CDR1 and CDR2 from the germline V gene are ENHRY and SYGVKD. V lost 0 bases and J 1 base, leaving 12 bases between the germline ends. This CDR3 is built from 17 residues. In DNA form, the CDR3 reads TGTGCCATCAGTGAGTCGGAGCCCAGGGAGAACACCGGGGAGCTGTTTTTT. This gives the protein CAISESEPRENTGELFF.

The chain joins TRBV5-1 to TRBJ2-1, with TRBD2 identical over 8 bases. The CDR3 loop spans 18 amino acids. Germline V lookup: CDR1 SGHRS, CDR2 YFSETQ. The junction had 17 bases not matched to a gene; V was cut back by 3 bases and J by 6 bases. In DNA form, the CDR3 reads TGCGCCAGCAGCTCCCTTCCCGCAGAGGGGCTAGCGGGCAATGAGCAGTTCTTC. Translating it yields CASSSLPAEGLAGNEQFF.

V gene TRBV14 combines with J gene TRBJ1-3, with 9 bases lining up with TRBD1. CDR1 and CDR2 (germline): SGHDN, FVKESK. Trimming removed 4 bases from V and 2 bases from J; junction bases left unmatched: 6. The CDR3 extends over 16 amino acids. DNA of the CDR3: TGTGCCAGCAGCCCCGGGACAGGGAAAGCTGGAAACACCATATATTTT. Encoded protein: CASSPGTGKAGNTIYF.

The chain combines TRBV9 with TRBJ2-2; D gene uncertain. Germline-derived CDR1 and CDR2 are SGDLS and YYNGEE. V shed 4 bases and J shed 6 bases, with 7 bases lying between them. The CDR3 extends over 12 amino acids. CDR3 protein: CASSSAAGELFF. As DNA, the CDR3 is TGTGCCAGCAGCTCCGCGGCCGGGGAGCTGTTTTTT.

Comments on this clone: At the DNA level, this CDR3 is encoded by other sequences in the same sample as well. V usage is TRBV5-6 and J usage is TRBJ1-1; D is unclear. The CDR3 is 13 amino acids. Trimming removed 0 bases at V and 1 base at J, with 4 bases between. The germline CDR1 and CDR2 sequences are SGHDT and YYEEEE. In nucleotides, the CDR3 is TGTGCCAGCAGCTTGGGTGGGAACACTGAAGCTTTCTTT. Protein product: CASSLGGNTEAFF.

V is TRBV6-2 or TRBV6-3 and J is TRBJ2-4; 8 bases map to TRBD1. Germline values: CDR1 MNHEY, CDR2 SVGEGT. CDR3 length: 18 residues. V lost 5 bases and J lost 1; bases outside the gene matches: 13. The chain's CDR3 is CASSAGQGSWVAKNIQYF. The CDR3 nucleotides read TGTGCCAGCAGTGCTGGACAGGGTAGTTGGGTGGCCAAAAACATTCAGTACTTC.

The chain uses TRBV19 and TRBJ2-1; TRBD1 might be the D (5 bases). The germline gives CDR1 LNHDA, CDR2 SQIVND (reference sequence). Trimming removed 2 bases at V and 4 bases at J, with 12 bases between. The CDR3 totals 15 residues. CDR3 protein: CASSIRGSEYNEQFF. The CDR3 bases are TGTGCCAGTAGTATAAGGGGTTCAGAATACAATGAGCAGTTCTTC.

This clone was seen a few times. The chain recombines TRBV7-9 with TRBJ2-7; D assignment may be TRBD1 or TRBD2 (5 bases each). This CDR3 region has 13 residues. CDR1 and CDR2 (germline): SEHNR, FQNEAQ (reference sequence). The V end was cut by 5 bases, the J end by 3 bases, with 11 bases between. CDR3 DNA: TGTGCCAGCAGCCGGGGACCGAGCTACGAGCAGTACTTC. Its translation: CASSRGPSYEQYF.

This chain uses TRBV11-2 with TRBJ2-7; 7 nucleotides align to TRBD2. J was trimmed by 3 bases and V by 4 bases; bases with no gene match: 9. Germline V gene sequence: CDR1 SGHAT, CDR2 FQNNGV. The CDR3 is 15 amino acids. CDR3 DNA sequence: TGTGCCAGCAGCTGGGAGGGTTCGGCCTACTACGAGCAGTACTTC. This gives the protein CASSWEGSAYYEQYF.

This chain connects TRBV5-1 to TRBJ2-7; a weak D match, TRBD1 (6 bases). Germline V gene data show CDR1 as SGHRS and CDR2 as YFSETQ. Trimming took 4 bases from V and 2 from J, leaving 13 bases between them. The CDR3 has 14 residues. CDR3 nucleotides: TGCGCCAGCAGCGCCCGGACAGTTCCCTACGAGCAGTACTTC. Translated: CASSARTVPYEQYF.

The J gene is TRBJ2-3, the V gene TRBV5-1, with a possible D match to TRBD2 (6 bases). Germline loops: CDR1 SGHRS, CDR2 YFSETQ. CDR3 length equals 15 residues. V was shortened by 4 bases and J by 3 bases, with 15 bases between the two germline ends. The CDR3 spells CASSGGRSATDTQYF. As DNA, the CDR3 is TGCGCCAGCAGCGGGGGGAGATCAGCGACAGATACGCAGTATTTT. The whole variable domain, filled in from reference TRBV5-1 and TRBJ2-3, reads KAGVTQTPRYLIKTRGQQVTLSCSPISGHRSVSWYQQTPGQGLQFLFEYFSETQRNKGNFPGRFSGRQFSNSRSEMNVSTLELGDSALYLCASSGGRSATDTQYFGPGTRLTVL.

The chain employs TRBV9 and TRBJ2-5; TRBD1 is a possible D gene (5 bases). The germline gives CDR1 SGDLS, CDR2 YYNGEE. The CDR3 runs 15 residues. Trimming stripped 2 bases from V and 0 bases from J, with 11 bases between. The DNA for the CDR3 is TGTGCCAGCAGCGTCTCAACAGGTAACCAAGAGACCCAGTACTTC. As protein: CASSVSTGNQETQYF.

The sample holds a few counts of this clone. V is TRBV3-1 (or the pseudogene TRBV3-2) and J is TRBJ1-5; maybe TRBD1 (5 bases). The CDR3 is 11 amino acids. Germline CDR1 LGHDT, CDR2 YNNKEL (reference sequence). The V and J ends lost 5 bases and 9 bases respectively, with 8 bases between them. Here the CDR3 DNA reads TGTGCCAGCAGCGACGGGGGGCCCCAGCATTTT. This encodes CASSDGGPQHF.